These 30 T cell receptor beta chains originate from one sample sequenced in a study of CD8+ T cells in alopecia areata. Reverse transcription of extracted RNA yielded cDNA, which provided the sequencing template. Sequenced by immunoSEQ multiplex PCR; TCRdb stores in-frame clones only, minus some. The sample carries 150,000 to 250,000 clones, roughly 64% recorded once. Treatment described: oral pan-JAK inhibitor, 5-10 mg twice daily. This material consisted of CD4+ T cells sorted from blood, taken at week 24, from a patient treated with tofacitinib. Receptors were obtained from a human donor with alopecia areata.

For the CDR3, the DNA is TGTGCCTGGAGTATAGGGACAGGGGGTTACAATGAGCAGTTCTTC. It codes for CAWSIGTGGYNEQFF. The V and J genes are TRBV30 and TRBJ2-1; the match to TRBD1 covers 11 bases. Germline trimming cut 2 bases from V and 4 bases from J; bases unmatched to any gene: 4. This CDR3 comprises 15 residues. The germline CDR1 and CDR2 sequences are GTSNPN and SVGIG (reference sequence).

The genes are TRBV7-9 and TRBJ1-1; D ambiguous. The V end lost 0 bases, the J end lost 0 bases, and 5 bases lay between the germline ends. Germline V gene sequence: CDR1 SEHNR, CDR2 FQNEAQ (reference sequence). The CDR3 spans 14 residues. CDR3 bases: TGTGCCAGCAGCTTAGCCCACATGAACACTGAAGCTTTCTTT. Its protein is CASSLAHMNTEAFF. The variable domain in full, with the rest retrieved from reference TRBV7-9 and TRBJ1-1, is DTGVSQNPRHKITKRGQNVTFRCDPISEHNRLYWYRQTLGQGPEFLTYFQNEAQLEKSRLLSDRFSAERPKGSFSTLEIQRTEQGDSAMYLCASSLAHMNTEAFFGQGTRLTVV.

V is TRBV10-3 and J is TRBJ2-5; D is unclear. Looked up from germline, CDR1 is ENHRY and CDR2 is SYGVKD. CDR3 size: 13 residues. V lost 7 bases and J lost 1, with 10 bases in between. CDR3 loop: CAIKDGIQETQYF. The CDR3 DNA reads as TGTGCCATCAAGGATGGGATCCAAGAGACCCAGTACTTC.

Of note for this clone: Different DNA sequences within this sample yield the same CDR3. DNA of the CDR3: TGCAGCGTTGATGGACAGGGGGCTTCAGCTTTCTTT. Translating gives CSVDGQGASAFF. This sequence joins TRBV29-1 and TRBJ1-1; 11 nucleotides match TRBD1. The CDR3 spans 12 residues. J gave up 10 bases and V 3 bases, and 4 bases lay outside the gene matches. Germline assignment: CDR1 SQVTM and CDR2 ANQGSEA.

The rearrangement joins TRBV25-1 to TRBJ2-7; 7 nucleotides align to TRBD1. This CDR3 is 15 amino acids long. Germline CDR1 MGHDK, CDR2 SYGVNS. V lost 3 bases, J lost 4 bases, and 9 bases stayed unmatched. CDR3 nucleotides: TGTGCCAGCAGTGATCCCGGGACAGCGACGTACGAGCAGTACTTC. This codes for CASSDPGTATYEQYF.

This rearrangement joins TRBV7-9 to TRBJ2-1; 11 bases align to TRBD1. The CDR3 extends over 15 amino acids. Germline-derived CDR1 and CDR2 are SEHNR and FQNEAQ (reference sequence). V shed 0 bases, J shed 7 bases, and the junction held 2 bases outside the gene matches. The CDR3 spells CASSLAGQGANEQFF. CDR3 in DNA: TGTGCCAGCAGCTTAGCAGGACAGGGGGCAAATGAGCAGTTCTTC.

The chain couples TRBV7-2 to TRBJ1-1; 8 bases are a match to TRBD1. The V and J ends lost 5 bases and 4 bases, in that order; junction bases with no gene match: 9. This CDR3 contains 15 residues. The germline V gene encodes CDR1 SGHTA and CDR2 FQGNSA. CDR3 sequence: CASSARTGLGTEAFF. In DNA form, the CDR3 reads TGTGCCAGCAGCGCACGGACAGGGTTAGGCACTGAAGCTTTCTTT. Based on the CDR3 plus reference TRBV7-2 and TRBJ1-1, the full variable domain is GAGVSQSPSNKVTEKGKDVELRCDPISGHTALYWYRQSLGQGLEFLIYFQGNSAPDKSGLPSDRFSAERTGGSVSTLTIQRTQQEDSAVYLCASSARTGLGTEAFFGQGTRLTVV.

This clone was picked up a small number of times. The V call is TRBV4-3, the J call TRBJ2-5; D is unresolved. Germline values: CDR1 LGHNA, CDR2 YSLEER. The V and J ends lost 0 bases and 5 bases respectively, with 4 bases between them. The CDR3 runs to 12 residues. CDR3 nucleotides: TGCGCCAGCAGCCAAGATATGGAGACCCAGTACTTC. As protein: CASSQDMETQYF.

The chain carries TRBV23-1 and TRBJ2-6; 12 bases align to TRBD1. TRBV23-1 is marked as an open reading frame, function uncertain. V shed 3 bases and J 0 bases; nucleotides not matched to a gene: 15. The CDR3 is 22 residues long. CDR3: CASSHRDRDRGRGYSGANVLTF. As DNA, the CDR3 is TGCGCCAGCAGTCATCGAGACCGGGACAGGGGGCGCGGTTACTCTGGGGCCAACGTCCTGACTTTC.

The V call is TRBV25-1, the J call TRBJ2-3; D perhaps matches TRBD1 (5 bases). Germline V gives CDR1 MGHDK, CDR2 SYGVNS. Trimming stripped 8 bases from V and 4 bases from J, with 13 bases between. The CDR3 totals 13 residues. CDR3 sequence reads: CASGRDSADTQYF. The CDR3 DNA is TGTGCCAGCGGGCGAGACAGTGCAGATACGCAGTATTTT.

The DNA for the CDR3 is TGCGCCAGCAGCCAAGATGGGCGGGGGGGCGGTGAGCAGTTCTTC. Translation: CASSQDGRGGGEQFF. The chain employs TRBV4-3 and TRBJ2-1, with 9 bases that match TRBD2. J gave up 9 bases and V 0 bases, and 6 bases lay outside the gene matches. From germline, CDR1 is LGHNA and CDR2 YSLEER. The CDR3 sequence is 15 residues long.

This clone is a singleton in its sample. In DNA, the CDR3 is TGTGCCACCAGCGCGAAGATCCTTTCGTATCAGCCCCAGCATTTT. Translating gives CATSAKILSYQPQHF. The genes are TRBV15 and TRBJ1-5; D not resolved. Germline loops: CDR1 LNHNV, CDR2 YYDKDF (reference sequence). V was clipped by 5 bases and J by 5 bases, with 16 bases between them. CDR3 length: 15 residues.

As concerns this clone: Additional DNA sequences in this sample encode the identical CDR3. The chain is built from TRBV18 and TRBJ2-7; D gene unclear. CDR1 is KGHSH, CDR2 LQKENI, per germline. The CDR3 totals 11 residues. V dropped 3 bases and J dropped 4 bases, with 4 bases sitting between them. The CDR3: CASSPGYEQYF. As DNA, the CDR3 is TGTGCCAGCTCACCGGGGTACGAGCAGTACTTC.

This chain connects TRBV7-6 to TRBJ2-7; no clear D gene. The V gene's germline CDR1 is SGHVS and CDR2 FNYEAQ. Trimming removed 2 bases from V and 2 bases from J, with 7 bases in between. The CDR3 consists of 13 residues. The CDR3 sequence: CASSLSKTYEQYF. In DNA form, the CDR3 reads TGTGCCAGCAGCTTATCTAAGACCTACGAGCAGTACTTC.

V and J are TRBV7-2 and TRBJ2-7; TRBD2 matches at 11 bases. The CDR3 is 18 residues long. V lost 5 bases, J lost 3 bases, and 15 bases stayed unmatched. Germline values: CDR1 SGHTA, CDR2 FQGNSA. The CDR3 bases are TGTGCCAGCAGCCCAACGGGGGCTAGCGGGAGGACTTACTACGAGCAGTACTTC. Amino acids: CASSPTGASGRTYYEQYF.

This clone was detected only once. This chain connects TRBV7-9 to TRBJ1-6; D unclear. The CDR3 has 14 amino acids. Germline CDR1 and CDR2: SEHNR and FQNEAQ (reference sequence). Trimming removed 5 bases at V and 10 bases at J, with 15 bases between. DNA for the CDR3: TGTGCCAGCAGCCTTGCGGTCTATGGCTCACCCCTCCACTTT. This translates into CASSLAVYGSPLHF.

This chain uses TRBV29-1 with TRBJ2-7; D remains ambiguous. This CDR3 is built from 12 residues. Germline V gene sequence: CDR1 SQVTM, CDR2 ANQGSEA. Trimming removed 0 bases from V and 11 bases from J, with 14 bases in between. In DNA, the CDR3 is TGCAGCGTTGAAGACCTCGGGCTAATGAAGTACTTC. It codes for CSVEDLGLMKYF.

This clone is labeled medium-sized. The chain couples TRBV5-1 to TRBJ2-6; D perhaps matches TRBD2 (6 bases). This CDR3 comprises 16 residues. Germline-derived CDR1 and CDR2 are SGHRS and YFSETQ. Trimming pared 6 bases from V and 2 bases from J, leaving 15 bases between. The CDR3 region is CASTTDLATGANVLTF. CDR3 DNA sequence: TGCGCCAGCACCACTGACCTAGCGACTGGGGCCAACGTCCTGACTTTC.

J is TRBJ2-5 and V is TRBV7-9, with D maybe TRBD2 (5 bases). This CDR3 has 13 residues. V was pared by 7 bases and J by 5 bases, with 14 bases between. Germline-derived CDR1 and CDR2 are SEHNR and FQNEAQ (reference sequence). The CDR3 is CASTTLSGETQYF. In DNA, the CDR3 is TGTGCCAGCACCACACTCAGCGGTGAGACCCAGTACTTC. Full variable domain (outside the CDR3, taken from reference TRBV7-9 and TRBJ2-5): DTGVSQNPRHKITKRGQNVTFRCDPISEHNRLYWYRQTLGQGPEFLTYFQNEAQLEKSRLLSDRFSAERPKGSFSTLEIQRTEQGDSAMYLCASTTLSGETQYFGPGTRLLVL.

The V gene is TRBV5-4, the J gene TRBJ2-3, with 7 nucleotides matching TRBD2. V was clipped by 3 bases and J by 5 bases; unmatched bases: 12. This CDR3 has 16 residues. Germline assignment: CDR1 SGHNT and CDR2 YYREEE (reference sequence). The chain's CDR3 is CASSSSSGVGGDTQYF. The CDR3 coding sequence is TGTGCCAGCAGCTCCTCTAGCGGAGTTGGGGGAGATACGCAGTATTTT.

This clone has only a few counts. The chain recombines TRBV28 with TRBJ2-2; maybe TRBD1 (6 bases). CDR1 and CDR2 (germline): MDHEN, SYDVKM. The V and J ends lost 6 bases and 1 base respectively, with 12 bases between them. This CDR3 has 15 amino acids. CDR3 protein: CASRTGTQNTGELFF. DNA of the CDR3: TGTGCCAGCAGAACCGGGACACAGAACACCGGGGAGCTGTTTTTT.

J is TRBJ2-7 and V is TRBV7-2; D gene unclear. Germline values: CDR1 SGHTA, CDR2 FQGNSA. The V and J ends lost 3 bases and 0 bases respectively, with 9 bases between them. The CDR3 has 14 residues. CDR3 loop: CASSLTRFSYEQYF. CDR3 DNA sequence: TGTGCCAGCAGCTTGACAAGATTCTCCTACGAGCAGTACTTC.

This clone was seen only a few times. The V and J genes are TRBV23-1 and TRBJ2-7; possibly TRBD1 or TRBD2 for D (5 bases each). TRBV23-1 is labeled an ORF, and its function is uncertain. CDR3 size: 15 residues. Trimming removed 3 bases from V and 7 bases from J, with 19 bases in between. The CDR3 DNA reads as TGCGCCAGCAGTCAGCCTACTAGGGGCTGGGGGGAGCAGTACTTC. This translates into CASSQPTRGWGEQYF.

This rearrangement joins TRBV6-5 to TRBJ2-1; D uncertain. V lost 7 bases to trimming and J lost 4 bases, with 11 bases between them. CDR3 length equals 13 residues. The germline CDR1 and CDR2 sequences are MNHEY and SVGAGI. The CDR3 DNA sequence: TGTGCCAGCACCGCTGGGCCATACAATGAGCAGTTCTTC. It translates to CASTAGPYNEQFF.

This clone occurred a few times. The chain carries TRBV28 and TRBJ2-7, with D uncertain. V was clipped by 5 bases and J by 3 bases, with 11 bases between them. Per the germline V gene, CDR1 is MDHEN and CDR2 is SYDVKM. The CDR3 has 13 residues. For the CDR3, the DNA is TGTGCCAGCAGTCGATTGTGGGGCTACGAGCAGTACTTC. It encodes CASSRLWGYEQYF.

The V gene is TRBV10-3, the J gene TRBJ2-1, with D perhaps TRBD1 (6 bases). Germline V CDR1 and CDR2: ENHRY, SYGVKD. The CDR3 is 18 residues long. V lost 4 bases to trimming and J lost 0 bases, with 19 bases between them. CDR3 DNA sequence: TGTGCCATCAGTGGGAATCGCAGGGGTTCGGACTCCTACAATGAGCAGTTCTTC. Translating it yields CAISGNRRGSDSYNEQFF.

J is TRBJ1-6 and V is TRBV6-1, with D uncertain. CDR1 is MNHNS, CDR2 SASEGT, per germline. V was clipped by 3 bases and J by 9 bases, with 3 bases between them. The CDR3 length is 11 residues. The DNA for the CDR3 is TGTGCCAGCAGTGAGACTTCACCCCTCCACTTT. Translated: CASSETSPLHF.

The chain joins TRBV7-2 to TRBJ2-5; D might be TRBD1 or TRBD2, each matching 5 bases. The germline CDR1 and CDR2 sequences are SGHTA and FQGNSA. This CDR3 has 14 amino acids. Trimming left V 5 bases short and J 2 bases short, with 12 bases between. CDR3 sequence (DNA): TGTGCCAGCAGCAATGCCGGGACGCAAGAGACCCAGTACTTC. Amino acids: CASSNAGTQETQYF.

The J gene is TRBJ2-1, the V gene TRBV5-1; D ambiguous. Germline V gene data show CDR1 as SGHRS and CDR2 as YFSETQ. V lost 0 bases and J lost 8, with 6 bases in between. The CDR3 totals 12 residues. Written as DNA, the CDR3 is TGCGCCAGCAGCTTGGAAGGCGATGAGCAGTTCTTC. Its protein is CASSLEGDEQFF.

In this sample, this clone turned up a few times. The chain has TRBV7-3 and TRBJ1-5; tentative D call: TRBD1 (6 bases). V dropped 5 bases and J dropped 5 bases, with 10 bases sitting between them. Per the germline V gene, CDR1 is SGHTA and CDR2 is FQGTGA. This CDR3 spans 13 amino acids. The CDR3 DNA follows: TGTGCCAGCAGCATACAGGGAGATCAGCCCCAGCATTTT. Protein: CASSIQGDQPQHF. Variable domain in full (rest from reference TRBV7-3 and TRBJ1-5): GAGVSQTPSNKVTEKGKYVELRCDPISGHTALYWYRQSLGQGPEFLIYFQGTGAADDSGLPNDRFFAVRPEGSVSTLKIQRTERGDSAVYLCASSIQGDQPQHFGDGTRLSIL.